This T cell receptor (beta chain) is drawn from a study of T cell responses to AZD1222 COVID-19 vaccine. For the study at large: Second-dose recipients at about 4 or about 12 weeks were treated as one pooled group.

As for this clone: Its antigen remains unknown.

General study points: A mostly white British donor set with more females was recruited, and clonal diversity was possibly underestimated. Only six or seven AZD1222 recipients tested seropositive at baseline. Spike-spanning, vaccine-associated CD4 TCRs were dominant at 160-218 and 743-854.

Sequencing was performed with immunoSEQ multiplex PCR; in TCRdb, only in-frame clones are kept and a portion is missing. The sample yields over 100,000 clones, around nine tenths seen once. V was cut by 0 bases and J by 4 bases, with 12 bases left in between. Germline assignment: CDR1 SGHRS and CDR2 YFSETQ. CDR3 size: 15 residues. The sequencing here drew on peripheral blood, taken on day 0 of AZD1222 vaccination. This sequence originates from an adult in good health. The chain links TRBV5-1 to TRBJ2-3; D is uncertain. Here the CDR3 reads CASSLGGVMADTQYF. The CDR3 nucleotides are TGCGCCAGCAGCTTGGGGGGTGTTATGGCAGATACGCAGTATTTT. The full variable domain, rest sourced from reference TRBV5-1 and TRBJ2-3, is KAGVTQTPRYLIKTRGQQVTLSCSPISGHRSVSWYQQTPGQGLQFLFEYFSETQRNKGNFPGRFSGRQFSNSRSEMNVSTLELGDSALYLCASSLGGVMADTQYFGPGTRLTVL.